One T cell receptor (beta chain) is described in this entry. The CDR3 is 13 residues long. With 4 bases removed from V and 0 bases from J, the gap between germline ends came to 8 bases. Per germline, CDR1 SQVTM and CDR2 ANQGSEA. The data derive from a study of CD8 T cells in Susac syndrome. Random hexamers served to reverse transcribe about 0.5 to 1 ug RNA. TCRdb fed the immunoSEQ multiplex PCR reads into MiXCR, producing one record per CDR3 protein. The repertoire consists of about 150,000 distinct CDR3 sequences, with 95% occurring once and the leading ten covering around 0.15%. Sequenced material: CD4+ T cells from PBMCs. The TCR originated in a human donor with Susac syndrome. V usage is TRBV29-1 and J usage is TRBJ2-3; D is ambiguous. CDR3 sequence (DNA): TGCAGCGTTGGGCAAACTAGCACAGATACGCAGTATTTT. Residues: CSVGQTSTDTQYF.